One sample yielded the 9 T cell receptor beta chains listed below, sequenced in a study of OX40 agonist ivuxolimab in advanced cancers. Data came from immunoSEQ multiplex PCR; TCRdb stores just in-frame clones and leaves some out. Of more than 55,000 clones listed, more than 65% were seen once; the top ten hold approximately 5%. Specimen: CD4+ or CD8+ T cells sorted from blood, collected in a trial of the OX40 agonist ivuxolimab. These receptors were taken from an adult with an advanced solid tumor such as melanoma, head and neck, liver or kidney cancer.

The chain uses TRBV7-3 and TRBJ2-3; D tentatively fits TRBD1 or TRBD2 (5 bases each). The CDR3 runs to 13 residues. V lost 9 bases and J 5 bases, leaving 15 bases between the germline ends. CDR1 is SGHTA, CDR2 FQGTGA, per germline. CDR3 loop: CASSRDHQDTQYF. In DNA form, the CDR3 reads TGTGCCAGTTCCCGGGACCACCAAGATACGCAGTATTTT. Filled out from reference TRBV7-3 and TRBJ2-3, the complete variable domain reads GAGVSQTPSNKVTEKGKYVELRCDPISGHTALYWYRQSLGQGPEFLIYFQGTGAADDSGLPNDRFFAVRPEGSVSTLKIQRTERGDSAVYLCASSRDHQDTQYFGPGTRLTVL.

The genes are TRBV7-9 and TRBJ2-3; 12 bases are a match to TRBD2. V shed 5 bases and J 4 bases; nucleotides not matched to a gene: 4. The CDR3 spans 15 residues. Germline CDR1 is SEHNR and CDR2 is FQNEAQ (reference sequence). CDR3 bases: TGTGCCAGCAGCCCCTCTAGCGGGGGGGCAGATACGCAGTATTTT. This encodes CASSPSSGGADTQYF.

The chain combines TRBV12-5 with TRBJ1-6, with 7 bases identical to TRBD1. Germline assignment: CDR1 LGHNT and CDR2 FRNRAP. The J segment lost 5 bases and the V segment lost 2 bases, leaving 6 bases of the junction unmatched. The CDR3 is made up of 16 amino acids. The CDR3: CASGLSSGTDNSPLHF. The CDR3 DNA reads TGTGCTAGTGGTTTGTCGTCTGGGACAGATAATTCACCCCTCCACTTT.

The rearrangement links TRBV5-4 to TRBJ1-2, with TRBD1 as a possible D gene (5 bases). Trimming removed 5 bases from V and 2 bases from J, with 19 bases in between. Germline V lookup: CDR1 SGHNT, CDR2 YYREEE (reference sequence). The length of the CDR3 is 16 residues. The CDR3 is CASSIGVGGGNYGYTF. CDR3 bases: TGTGCCAGCAGTATTGGAGTCGGGGGAGGAAACTATGGCTACACCTTC.

The V and J genes are TRBV9 and TRBJ2-3, with D perhaps matching TRBD1 (5 bases). V was shortened by 1 base and J by 2 bases, with 11 bases between the two germline ends. The V gene's germline CDR1 is SGDLS and CDR2 YYNGEE. The CDR3 spans 15 residues. CDR3 loop: CASSVSWGSTDTQYF. The DNA for the CDR3 is TGTGCCAGCAGCGTATCTTGGGGCTCCACAGATACGCAGTATTTT.

The chain combines TRBV19 with TRBJ1-1, with 7 positions matching TRBD1. Unmatched junction bases numbered 12, after V lost 5 bases and J lost 3 bases. CDR1 is LNHDA, CDR2 SQIVND, per germline (reference sequence). CDR3 length equals 16 residues. Here the CDR3 reads CASSSQAQGRDTEAFF. The CDR3 region has the DNA TGTGCCAGTAGTTCCCAGGCACAGGGGAGGGACACTGAAGCTTTCTTT.

This clone was recorded only once. This chain connects TRBV7-3 to TRBJ2-7; possible D gene TRBD2, 6 bases. The V gene's germline CDR1 is SGHTA and CDR2 FQGTGA. Trimming removed 4 bases from V and 7 bases from J, with 14 bases in between. This CDR3 has 13 amino acids. Written as DNA, the CDR3 is TGTGCCAGCAGCTCCAGGCCGGGGAGGGAGCAGTACTTC. This codes for CASSSRPGREQYF.

This sequence joins TRBV11-2 and TRBJ2-5, with D tentatively TRBD2 (6 bases). The J call may be in error: the DNA end matches TRBJ2-7 better. Germline CDR1 and CDR2: SGHAT and FQNNGV. CDR3 length equals 16 residues. The CDR3: CASSGGGASDVYEQYF. As DNA, the CDR3 is TGTGCCAGCAGCGGGGGTGGGGCTAGCGACGTCTACGAGCAGTACTTC.

The gene calls are TRBV4-2 and TRBJ1-6, with D maybe TRBD1 (5 bases). Trimming shortened V by 6 bases and J by 5 bases, and 14 bases separated the two germline ends. Per germline, CDR1 LGHNA and CDR2 YNFKEQ. This CDR3 has 15 residues. CDR3 amino acids: CASSPTGTDNSPLHF. The DNA for the CDR3 is TGTGCCAGCAGTCCCACAGGTACGGATAATTCACCCCTCCACTTT.